What follows are 15 T cell receptor beta chains derived from one specimen sequenced in a study of human T cells and chemical hapten exposure. MiXCR, run by TCRdb on the RACE reads, gives a single entry per CDR3 protein. Among tens of thousands of distinct CDR3 sequences, about a tenth were seen once, and the ten largest hold 1% to 1.2%. Stated time point: patch test 3, about 24 weeks after DPC sensitization. The treatment: therapeutic diphenylcyclopropenone sensitization with weekly scalp DPC. The source material was whole blood, sampled in connection with sensitization to the hapten diphenylcyclopropenone (DPC). These receptors were obtained from a woman in her twenties or thirties with alopecia areata. Some clones in this sample may be carry-over from other donors' samples.

The chain couples TRBV28 to TRBJ1-5, with no clear D. The CDR3 length is 12 residues. Trimming shortened V by 7 bases and J by 7 bases, and 11 bases separated the two germline ends. CDR1 is MDHEN and CDR2 is SYDVKM in the germline V gene. As DNA, the CDR3 is TGTGCCAGCACCCTCGGCGGGCAGCCCCAGCATTTT. This translates into CASTLGGQPQHF.

The chain employs TRBV12-3 or TRBV12-4 and TRBJ1-2; 7 bases are shared with TRBD1. This CDR3 region has 13 residues. V shed 3 bases and J 8 bases; nucleotides not matched to a gene: 6. CDR3 in DNA: TGTGCCAGCAGTTTCGGACAGGTAGCCGGCTACACCTTC. Translation gives CASSFGQVAGYTF.

This clonotype was seen a handful of times. V and J are TRBV30 and TRBJ1-5; TRBD1 is a possible D gene (5 bases). The CDR3 totals 14 residues. Trimming took off 5 bases at V and 0 bases at J, with 11 bases between the two ends. CDR1 is GTSNPN and CDR2 is SVGIG in the germline V gene (reference sequence). The CDR3 region is CAWQTVDSNQPQHF. CDR3 bases: TGTGCCTGGCAGACAGTTGATAGCAATCAGCCCCAGCATTTT.

This clonotype was seen more than once but under ten times. V and J are TRBV5-5 and TRBJ2-7, with TRBD1 matching over 10 bases. The CDR3 contains 14 residues. Per germline, CDR1 SGHKS and CDR2 YYEKEE (reference sequence). J lost 5 bases, V lost 4 bases, and 6 bases had no gene match. CDR3 loop: CASSPEGTGDEQYV. The DNA of the CDR3 is TGTGCCAGCAGCCCGGAAGGGACAGGGGACGAGCAGTACGTC.

The table lists this clonotype with many counts. The chain employs TRBV7-6 and TRBJ2-4; D is possibly TRBD2 (6 bases). The CDR3 runs to 18 residues. Trimming left V 5 bases short and J 0 bases short, with 20 bases between. CDR1 is SGHVS and CDR2 is FNYEAQ in the germline V gene. The CDR3 loop reads CASSVTSPEGLAKNIQYF. CDR3 nucleotides: TGTGCCAGCAGCGTGACTAGTCCCGAGGGACTAGCCAAAAACATTCAGTACTTC.

This clonotype has at least ten counts. In nucleotides, the CDR3 is TGTGCCAGCACCCAGGACACGAGGCGGGAGGAGACCCAGTACTTC. Protein: CASTQDTRREETQYF. The chain carries TRBV3-1 and TRBJ2-5; 7 nucleotides agree with TRBD2. Germline V CDR1 and CDR2: LGHDT, YNNKEL (reference sequence). Trimming removed 7 bases from V and 5 bases from J; junction bases left unmatched: 13. The CDR3 length is 15 residues.

This clonotype was observed many times. The chain is built from TRBV5-8 and TRBJ1-1; D is unresolved. This CDR3 is built from 13 residues. V was pared by 5 bases and J by 2 bases, with 10 bases between. CDR1 is SGHTS, CDR2 YDEGEE, per germline. CDR3 in amino acids: CASRRTDNTEAFF. The CDR3 DNA is TGTGCCAGCAGACGGACGGATAACACTGAAGCTTTCTTT.

This clonotype came up many times. This sequence joins TRBV6-5 and TRBJ1-2; D might be TRBD1 (5 bases). The CDR3 spans 13 residues. V was cut by 4 bases and J by 1 base, with 7 bases left in between. Germline loops: CDR1 MNHEY, CDR2 SVGAGI. CDR3 residues: CASSWGLNYGYTF. DNA of the CDR3: TGTGCCAGCAGTTGGGGCCTTAACTATGGCTACACCTTC.

This clonotype was counted ten times or more. The genes are TRBV20-1 and TRBJ2-4, with D perhaps TRBD2 (6 bases). The ends were cut back, 2 bases at V and 2 bases at J, with 7 bases in the middle. CDR1 and CDR2 from the germline V gene are DFQATT and SNEGSKA (reference sequence). The CDR3 contains 13 residues. The chain's CDR3 is CSARSGSKNIQYF. Written as DNA, the CDR3 is TGCAGTGCTAGAAGCGGGTCCAAAAACATTCAGTACTTC.

By proportion, this clonotype is medium-sized. The chain is built from TRBV6-1 and TRBJ1-1; TRBD1 might be the D (5 bases). The CDR3 length is 15 residues. CDR1 and CDR2 (germline): MNHNS, SASEGT. The V and J ends lost 2 bases and 4 bases respectively, with 14 bases between them. The CDR3 region is CASSETGTPGTEAFF. CDR3 nucleotides: TGTGCCAGCAGTGAAACCGGGACCCCGGGCACTGAAGCTTTCTTT.

This clonotype showed up many times. The rearrangement links TRBV3-1 to TRBJ1-2; unclear D gene. In germline, CDR1 is LGHDT, CDR2 YNNKEL (reference sequence). The CDR3 has 15 amino acids. Trimming took off 0 bases at V and 9 bases at J, with 17 bases between the two ends. CDR3 sequence (DNA): TGTGCCAGCAGCCAAGATACCCGTTCCCTATGGAGCTACACCTTC. It encodes CASSQDTRSLWSYTF.

The sample holds one count of this clonotype. The chain carries TRBV7-6 and TRBJ1-4, with D possibly matching TRBD1 (5 bases). CDR3 size: 14 residues. Germline V CDR1 and CDR2: SGHVS, FNYEAQ. V was trimmed by 5 bases and J by 5 bases, leaving 12 bases between them. DNA for the CDR3: TGTGCCAGCAGCCTACGGCCAGGGAATGAAAAACTGTTTTTT. It translates to CASSLRPGNEKLFF.

This clonotype came up many times. The chain carries TRBV28 and TRBJ2-3; no reliable D call. V lost 6 bases and J 2 bases, leaving 3 bases between the germline ends. Germline CDR1 and CDR2: MDHEN and SYDVKM. This CDR3 has 11 residues. The CDR3 is CASSITDTQYF. The CDR3 DNA reads TGTGCCAGCAGCATCACAGATACGCAGTATTTT.

The chain links TRBV28 to TRBJ2-1, with D possibly being TRBD1 (6 bases). Trimming cost V 6 bases and J 12 bases, with 18 bases left between them. This CDR3 is built from 13 residues. The V gene's germline CDR1 is MDHEN and CDR2 SYDVKM. CDR3 amino acids: CASRPPAGAGQFF. The DNA of the CDR3 is TGTGCCAGCAGACCACCCGCAGGGGCCGGGCAGTTCTTC.

This clonotype was seen at least ten times. The chain uses TRBV11-3 and TRBJ2-3; D is ambiguous. The germline CDR1 and CDR2 sequences are SGHNT and YENEEA. The CDR3 is made up of 11 amino acids. Trimming removed 5 bases from V and 7 bases from J, with 7 bases in between. Here the CDR3 DNA reads TGTGCCAGCAGCCATGGATATACGCAGTATTTT. It is translated as CASSHGYTQYF.